This record covers a single T cell receptor (beta chain). Its antigen is undetermined. This sample is drawn from a study of T cell responses to AZD1222 COVID-19 vaccine. Sequencing used immunoSEQ multiplex PCR; TCRdb keeps in-frame clones, though not all of them. The sample consists of 100,000 to 120,000 clones, 92% of them appearing once. Study findings and constraints: Without day 14 samples, only post-peak T cell repertoires were studied. Spike-specific TCR breadth and depth rose after two AZD1222 doses. Baseline serology detected seropositivity in only 6 or 7 AZD1222 recipients. Females made up more of the donors, who were largely white British, and clonal diversity may have come out too low.

The starting material was peripheral blood, obtained 28 days after the second AZD1222 dose. The sequence came from an adult who received the AZD1222 COVID-19 vaccine.

CDR3 sequence: CASSSKGKLTGSRTGELFF. For the CDR3, the DNA is TGTGCCAGCAGTTCGAAAGGTAAATTGACAGGGTCGAGAACCGGGGAGCTGTTTTTT. V is TRBV27 and J is TRBJ2-2; TRBD1 matches 7 bases. Germline CDR1 and CDR2: MNHEY and SMNVEV (reference sequence). The CDR3 sequence is 19 residues long. V gave up 4 bases and J gave up 5 bases; unmatched junction bases: 19.